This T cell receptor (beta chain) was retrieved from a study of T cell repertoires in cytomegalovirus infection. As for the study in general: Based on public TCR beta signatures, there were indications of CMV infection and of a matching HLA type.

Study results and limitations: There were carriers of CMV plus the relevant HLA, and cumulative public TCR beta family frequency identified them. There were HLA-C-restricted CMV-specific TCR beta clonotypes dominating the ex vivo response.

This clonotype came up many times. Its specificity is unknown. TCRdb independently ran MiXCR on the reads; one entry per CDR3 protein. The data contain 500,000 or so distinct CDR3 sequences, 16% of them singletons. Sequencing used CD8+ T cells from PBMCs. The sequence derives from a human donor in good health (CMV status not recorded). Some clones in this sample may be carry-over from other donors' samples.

The CDR3 reads CASSLNRWSRDEQFF. CDR3 DNA sequence: TGTGCCAGCAGTTTAAACAGGTGGAGTAGGGATGAGCAGTTCTTC. This chain connects TRBV28 to TRBJ2-1, with D tentatively TRBD1 (5 bases). The V end was cut by 2 bases, the J end by 8 bases, with 16 bases between. The CDR3 extends over 15 amino acids. Per the germline V gene, CDR1 is MDHEN and CDR2 is SYDVKM.